These 29 T cell receptor beta chains originate from one sample sequenced in a study of blood T cell repertoires in COVID-19. Assay used: immunoSEQ multiplex PCR; TCRdb lists only in-frame clones, some missing. The table records about 62,000 clones, about nine tenths of them present only once. The sequenced material came from peripheral blood. These receptors came from a woman aged 80 or over with acute or convalescent COVID-19.

This chain connects TRBV19 to TRBJ1-1, with 9 bases lining up with TRBD1. After removal of 5 bases from V and 3 bases from J, the junction contained 7 bases not matched to a gene. CDR3 length: 15 residues. Germline V gene sequence: CDR1 LNHDA, CDR2 SQIVND (reference sequence). For the CDR3, the DNA is TGTGCCAGTAGTCCCGGGACAGGGTACGACACTGAAGCTTTCTTT. It encodes CASSPGTGYDTEAFF.

V and J are TRBV9 and TRBJ2-2, with a weak D call TRBD2 (5 bases). The CDR3 contains 15 residues. CDR1 is SGDLS, CDR2 YYNGEE, per germline. V lost 5 bases to trimming and J lost 2 bases, with 13 bases between them. This chain's CDR3 is CASSNVGENTGELFF. For the CDR3, the DNA is TGTGCCAGCAGTAACGTCGGGGAAAACACCGGGGAGCTGTTTTTT.

Only one count was recorded for this clone. This chain links TRBV11-2 with TRBJ1-6, with D uncertain. There are 15 residues in the CDR3. From germline, CDR1 is SGHAT and CDR2 FQNNGV. V dropped 1 base and J dropped 10 bases, with 14 bases sitting between them. The CDR3 loop is CASSLVEGLRSPLHF. The CDR3 region has the DNA TGTGCCAGCAGCTTAGTAGAGGGCTTGCGATCACCCCTCCACTTT.

V is TRBV27 and J is TRBJ2-2; D is possibly TRBD1 (5 bases). CDR1 is MNHEY and CDR2 is SMNVEV in the germline V gene (reference sequence). Trimming pared 0 bases from V and 0 bases from J, leaving 8 bases between. The CDR3 runs 16 residues. CDR3 DNA: TGTGCCAGCAGTTTATCGCAGGGTACGAACACCGGGGAGCTGTTTTTT. Protein: CASSLSQGTNTGELFF.

The chain links TRBV2 to TRBJ2-2, with D tentatively TRBD1 (5 bases). The V gene lost 7 bases and the J gene lost 4 bases, with 10 bases spanning the gap. Germline V CDR1 and CDR2: SNHLY, FYNNEI. The CDR3 totals 13 residues. As DNA, the CDR3 is TGTGCCAGCAACAGGCCAGGCACCGGGGAGCTGTTTTTT. Translation: CASNRPGTGELFF.

The chain is built from TRBV25-1 and TRBJ1-6, with a tentative D call TRBD1 (6 bases). Germline CDR1 MGHDK, CDR2 SYGVNS. The CDR3 loop spans 15 amino acids. The germline V and J ends were trimmed by 8 bases and 2 bases, with 13 bases remaining between them. In DNA, the CDR3 is TGTGCCAGCGGACAGACAGGCACCTATAATTCACCCCTCCACTTT. Translation: CASGQTGTYNSPLHF.

This clone was counted once. V usage is TRBV6-2 or TRBV6-3 and J usage is TRBJ1-5; maybe TRBD1 (5 bases). Germline V gene lookup returns CDR1 MNHEY and CDR2 SVGEGT. The CDR3 is 16 amino acids. V dropped 2 bases and J dropped 7 bases, with 18 bases sitting between them. CDR3 bases: TGTGCCAGCAGTTACGCCACGGGGGGTTCATTCCAGCCCCAGCATTTT. This translates into CASSYATGGSFQPQHF.

As DNA, the CDR3 is TGTGCCAGCAGCAGAGACGGGACCTACGAGCAGTACTTC. It codes for CASSRDGTYEQYF. The rearrangement uses TRBV6-6 and TRBJ2-7; a possible D gene is TRBD2 (5 bases). The CDR3 consists of 13 residues. With 6 bases removed from V and 2 bases from J, the gap between germline ends came to 11 bases. Germline loops: CDR1 MNHNY, CDR2 SVGAGI (reference sequence).

The gene calls are TRBV5-4 and TRBJ1-1; D possibly corresponds to TRBD1 (6 bases). Trimming took 4 bases from V and 1 from J, leaving 11 bases between them. Per the germline V gene, CDR1 is SGHNT and CDR2 is YYREEE (reference sequence). The CDR3 consists of 14 residues. The CDR3, as DNA: TGTGCCAGCAGCGTTGTGACAGGGAACACTGAAGCTTTCTTT. It specifies CASSVVTGNTEAFF.

The rearrangement uses TRBV7-3 and TRBJ1-2; 9 nucleotides match TRBD1. Germline CDR1 reads SGHTA; CDR2 reads FQGTGA. The V and J ends lost 4 bases and 4 bases, in that order; junction bases with no gene match: 7. The CDR3 is made up of 15 amino acids. CDR3 DNA sequence: TGTGCCAGCAGCTCGGGACAGGGTGACCCCTATGGCTACACCTTC. It is translated as CASSSGQGDPYGYTF.

V gene TRBV5-8 combines with J gene TRBJ1-2; D gene uncertain. CDR1 is SGHTS, CDR2 YDEGEE, per germline. Trimming shortened V by 1 base and J by 1 base, and 11 bases separated the two germline ends. This CDR3 is built from 15 residues. CDR3 nucleotide sequence: TGTGCCAGCAGCTTGTTTACGGGAATTAACTATGGCTACACCTTC. Encoded protein: CASSLFTGINYGYTF. The full variable domain, completed using reference TRBV5-8 and TRBJ1-2, is EAGVTQSPTHLIKTRGQQATLRCSPISGHTSVYWYQQALGLGLQFLLWYDEGEERNRGNFPPRFSGRQFPNYSSELNVNALELEDSALYLCASSLFTGINYGYTFGSGTRLTVV.

This clone was counted a few times. The rearrangement joins TRBV29-1 to TRBJ1-6, with 9 bases identical to TRBD1. The CDR3 sequence is 14 residues long. CDR1 and CDR2 from the germline V gene are SQVTM and ANQGSEA. The trim removed 6 bases at V and 5 bases at J, leaving 5 bases unmatched. The CDR3 is CSVKTGGDNSPLHF. Here the CDR3 DNA reads TGCAGCGTGAAAACAGGGGGCGATAATTCACCCCTCCACTTT.

The chain has TRBV28 and TRBJ1-5, with a tentative D call TRBD1 (5 bases). CDR3 length equals 17 residues. V lost 0 bases, J lost 5 bases, and 17 bases lay in between. Germline CDR1 and CDR2: MDHEN and SYDVKM. The CDR3 region is CASSLWWSGDGDQPQHF. Here the CDR3 DNA reads TGTGCCAGCAGTTTATGGTGGTCGGGGGACGGCGATCAGCCCCAGCATTTT.

The V and J genes are TRBV11-1 and TRBJ1-1, with D hard to call. The V gene's germline CDR1 is SGHAT and CDR2 FQDESV (reference sequence). The CDR3 is 13 amino acids. V lost 5 bases and J 1 base, leaving 8 bases between the germline ends. DNA of the CDR3: TGTGCCAGCAGCCCGCGACAGAACACTGAAGCTTTCTTT. Translated, it gives CASSPRQNTEAFF.

This clone was seen ten or more times. V is TRBV19 and J is TRBJ1-2, with 8 bases lining up with TRBD1. CDR1 is LNHDA and CDR2 is SQIVND in the germline V gene (reference sequence). The CDR3 contains 14 residues. V lost 7 bases to trimming and J lost 7 bases; unmatched junction nucleotides: 11. The CDR3 protein is CASKIGQGGVGYTF. DNA for the CDR3: TGTGCCAGTAAGATAGGACAGGGAGGTGTTGGCTACACCTTC.

The rearrangement uses TRBV7-8 and TRBJ2-7; possibly TRBD2 for D (6 bases). The CDR3 is 15 residues long. The germline CDR1 and CDR2 sequences are SGHVS and FQNEAQ. Trimming shortened V by 5 bases and J by 5 bases, and 19 bases separated the two germline ends. This CDR3 is CASSPGGGVRHEQYF. The CDR3 DNA is TGTGCCAGCAGCCCTGGAGGAGGGGTAAGGCACGAGCAGTACTTC.

In this sample, this clone turned up once. The chain joins TRBV14 to TRBJ2-7; 7 nucleotides line up with TRBD1. CDR3 length equals 15 residues. The junction had 4 bases not matched to a gene; V was cut back by 2 bases and J by 0 bases. Germline CDR1 reads SGHDN; CDR2 reads FVKESK. The CDR3 nucleotides are TGTGCCAGCAGCCAACGGACAGGTCCCTCCTACGAGCAGTACTTC. It yields the protein CASSQRTGPSYEQYF.

The CDR3 reads CASSSRQGRTEAFF. Here the CDR3 DNA reads TGTGCCAGCAGCTCTCGACAGGGAAGAACTGAAGCTTTCTTT. This chain links TRBV7-2 with TRBJ1-1; 7 positions match TRBD1. This CDR3 spans 14 amino acids. V lost 4 bases and J lost 5; bases outside the gene matches: 7. The germline V gene encodes CDR1 SGHTA and CDR2 FQGNSA.

The rearrangement joins TRBV7-2 to TRBJ2-5; no definite D call. The V gene lost 4 bases and the J gene lost 3 bases, with 15 bases spanning the gap. In germline, CDR1 is SGHTA, CDR2 FQGNSA. The CDR3 loop spans 15 amino acids. For the CDR3, the DNA is TGTGCCAGCAGCTCGCCGACTCAAACCAAAGAGACCCAGTACTTC. It codes for CASSSPTQTKETQYF.

This chain links TRBV18 with TRBJ1-6; TRBD1 aligns across 10 bases. Germline trimming cut 1 base from V and 9 bases from J; bases unmatched to any gene: 3. The CDR3 totals 15 residues. Germline CDR1 reads KGHSH; CDR2 reads LQKENI. The CDR3, as DNA: TGTGCCAGCTCACCACAGGGACAGGGGAGTTCACCCCTCCACTTT. Protein: CASSPQGQGSSPLHF.

The CDR3 coding sequence is TGCGCCAGCAGGTCCGACACCGTGAACACTGAAGCTTTCTTT. Protein product: CASRSDTVNTEAFF. This rearrangement joins TRBV5-1 to TRBJ1-1; D is unclear. The CDR3 runs 14 residues. Germline CDR1 SGHRS, CDR2 YFSETQ. Trimming pared 5 bases from V and 0 bases from J, leaving 11 bases between.

This chain uses TRBV7-2 with TRBJ2-7; no clear D. CDR1 SGHTA and CDR2 FQGNSA come from the germline V gene. V lost 2 bases, J lost 6 bases, and 8 bases lay in between. This CDR3 is 12 amino acids long. The CDR3 spells CASSLKSVEQYF. The CDR3 DNA reads TGTGCCAGCAGCTTAAAGAGCGTCGAGCAGTACTTC.

In this sample, this clone turned up a few times. This chain joins TRBV5-1 and TRBJ2-3; TRBD1 aligns across 7 bases. There are 15 residues in the CDR3. Germline CDR1 and CDR2: SGHRS and YFSETQ. Trimming at V came to 4 bases and at J to 4 bases, leaving 9 bases not matched to a gene. The CDR3 coding sequence is TGCGCCAGCAGCATCAGGGGGACGTTTTCAGATACGCAGTATTTT. Translated: CASSIRGTFSDTQYF. Together with reference TRBV5-1 and TRBJ2-3, the CDR3 gives the full variable domain: KAGVTQTPRYLIKTRGQQVTLSCSPISGHRSVSWYQQTPGQGLQFLFEYFSETQRNKGNFPGRFSGRQFSNSRSEMNVSTLELGDSALYLCASSIRGTFSDTQYFGPGTRLTVL.

The V gene is TRBV19, the J gene TRBJ1-3, with 9 bases aligning to TRBD1. The CDR3 totals 17 residues. J was trimmed by 1 base and V by 6 bases; bases with no gene match: 10. Per the germline V gene, CDR1 is LNHDA and CDR2 is SQIVND (reference sequence). The CDR3 spells CASRGSLGQGSGNTIYF. CDR3 coding DNA: TGTGCCAGTAGAGGTTCCCTGGGACAGGGATCTGGAAACACCATATATTTT.

V gene TRBV19 combines with J gene TRBJ2-3; perhaps TRBD2 as D (7 bases). The ends were cut back, 6 bases at V and 1 base at J, with 14 bases in the middle. Per germline, CDR1 LNHDA and CDR2 SQIVND (reference sequence). This CDR3 has 15 residues. CDR3 bases: TGTGCCAGTAGCCGGGGGGCAGGGGGCACAGATACGCAGTATTTT. Protein sequence: CASSRGAGGTDTQYF.

The rearrangement links TRBV29-1 to TRBJ1-1, with 8 nucleotides matching TRBD1. The CDR3 extends over 14 amino acids. The V segment lost 2 bases and the J segment 6 bases; nucleotides outside the gene matches: 8. The germline V gene encodes CDR1 SQVTM and CDR2 ANQGSEA. CDR3 sequence (DNA): TGCAGCGTTGAACCGACAGGGGCCCCCTCTGAAGCTTTCTTT. Translating it yields CSVEPTGAPSEAFF.

The chain is built from TRBV7-2 and TRBJ2-2; 9 positions agree with TRBD2. J gave up 6 bases and V 3 bases, and 5 bases lay outside the gene matches. The CDR3 has 15 residues. The germline V gene encodes CDR1 SGHTA and CDR2 FQGNSA. The CDR3 DNA is TGTGCCAGCAGCTTCAGAGCGGGAGGCGCCGGGGAGCTGTTTTTT. Translation gives CASSFRAGGAGELFF.

The V gene is TRBV5-1, the J gene TRBJ2-7; D call uncertain. CDR3 length: 14 amino acids. Trimming shortened V by 4 bases and J by 3 bases, and 14 bases separated the two germline ends. Germline CDR1 is SGHRS and CDR2 is YFSETQ. CDR3 amino acids: CASSPAVEFYEQYF. CDR3 nucleotide sequence: TGCGCCAGCAGCCCGGCGGTGGAGTTCTACGAGCAGTACTTC.

The V gene is TRBV5-1, the J gene TRBJ1-6; 9 nucleotides agree with TRBD1. Germline V CDR1 and CDR2: SGHRS, YFSETQ. Losses at the gene ends were 6 bases for V and 10 bases for J; bases not matched to a gene: 14. The CDR3 contains 16 residues. The chain's CDR3 is CASKRSTGGLGSPLHF. The CDR3 DNA follows: TGCGCCAGCAAGAGGTCGACAGGGGGTCTTGGATCACCCCTCCACTTT.